Sequencing of this TCR beta chain was carried out in a study of T cell changes during pregnancy in multiple sclerosis. Clones were sequenced by immunoSEQ multiplex PCR, and TCRdb holds only the in-frame ones, with some missing. This table holds 45,000 to 60,000 clones, approximately 92% found once. This specimen was CD4+ T cells from peripheral blood mononuclear cells, taken in the third trimester of pregnancy. The receptor was isolated from a female donor with multiple sclerosis, enrolled in a pregnancy study.

In nucleotides, the CDR3 is TGCGCCAGCAGCTTAAGTGTAGGGACAGACTACACCGGGGAGCTGTTTTTT. Amino acid sequence: CASSLSVGTDYTGELFF. The chain links TRBV5-1 to TRBJ2-2; 7 nucleotides align to TRBD1. CDR1 and CDR2 (germline): SGHRS, YFSETQ. The CDR3 runs 17 residues. Germline trimming cut 2 bases from V and 3 bases from J; bases unmatched to any gene: 10.